The source of this T cell receptor (beta chain) is a study of tumor and adjacent non-tumor tissue in lung cancer (dated by TCRdb to 2016 to 2018). At the level of the whole study: Patients with adenocarcinoma (around eleven), squamous cell carcinoma (2) and small cell lung cancer (1) were included in the cohort. Ages among the 15 or so patients ranged from roughly 31 to 76 years, there were roughly ten men and 5 women, and disease was at TNM stage I to III. Sequencing produced around 130,000,000 productive TCRbeta reads in total, an average of about 4.2 million reads per sample. The study compared bulk TCRbeta repertoires between lung tumor tissue and matched distant non-tumor lung tissue from 15 lung cancer patients. Over 25 paired specimens, one tumor and one normal lung sample per patient, were profiled by TCRbeta CDR3 sequencing.

What the study reported, not specific to this receptor: The cohort had only roughly 14 patients, and the authors noted that larger samples and more detailed clinical data are needed. Neither the sequencing platform nor unique molecular identifiers are named or mentioned anywhere in the methods. TCR diversity was significantly higher in younger patients, and higher tumor TCR diversity was associated with shorter overall and disease-free survival. The top 100 clones accounted for a significantly larger cumulative portion of the repertoire in normal lung than in tumor tissue. Tumor tissue showed significantly greater TCR diversity (inverse Simpson) than normal lung tissue (approximately 430 vs 150, P = 0.0075, Mann-Whitney U test). Because peripheral blood was not sequenced, the blood TCRbeta repertoires of the lung cancer patients in the study went unexamined.

RNA was isolated from bulk, unsorted tissue, and RNA quality was assessed with a NanoDrop ND-1000 and an Agilent 2100. Newly diagnosed lung cancer patients without prior chemotherapy who had been admitted for thoracic surgery in China between August and November 2014 were enrolled as donors. Anyone who had undergone radiotherapy or chemotherapy before, or who had another cancer at the same time, was left out of the study. Pieces of surgical tissue measuring roughly 1-2.1 cm3 were kept in RNAlater solution and held at -80 degrees C until needed. Turning to this clonotype: Its antigen is unknown. Base-call qualities are not available, and no considerably larger clone is one nucleotide away.

Receptors were amplified or captured by multiplex PCR. TCRdb lists the instrument as Illumina HiSeq 2500. Following protocols modified from ARM-PCR, the researchers constructed TCRbeta libraries through three rounds of nested PCR with primers (Table S4). PCR products of 200-500 bp were gel-excised and purified with the QIAquick gel extraction kit before sequencing. The authors' pipeline ran thus. Reads were cleaned using Trimmomatic, were merged into complete CDR3 sequences using FLASH, and were assigned to V(D)J germline segments using MiTCR. VDJtools was used to compute clonal diversity as the inverse Simpson's index. In-frame sequences lacking a premature stop codon were counted as productive reads. Using fastp trimming at Q25 and MiXCR clonotype assembly, TCRdb reanalyzed the public sequencing data and kept in-frame beta chains. Rows matching on CDR3 protein sequence are summarized as one entry with the most common DNA and genes. In this record, the V and J calls reflect TCRdb's handling and not the investigators' own analysis. Present in this sample are about 110,000 distinct CDR3 sequences, roughly 77% of which were seen just once. In total, the top ten clones hold about 39% of the sample.

Per the germline V gene, SGHAT is the CDR1 and FQNNGV is the CDR2. The CDR3 measures 14 amino acids from cysteine to phenylalanine. The retained sequence is limited to the CDR3, 42 bases, with the frame set at the first base. What was sequenced was lung tumor tissue. The clonotype comes from a woman aged 55-75 years with non-small cell lung cancer. The receptor chain draws on TRBV11-2 and TRBJ2-7; a tentative D call is TRBD2 (5 bases match). The DNA end is a closer match to TRBJ2-1, so the J assignment may be wrong. For the CDR3, the sequence is CASSWNHGGYEQFF. The DNA reads TGTGCCAGCAGTTGGAACCACGGAGGATACGAGCAGTTCTTC.